These T cell receptor beta chains were read from a single sample in a study of T cell responses to AZD1222 COVID-19 vaccine. Assay: immunoSEQ multiplex PCR; the TCRdb copy retains only in-frame clones and omits some. The repertoire holds 100,000 to 150,000 clones, nearly 95% seen once, with roughly 5.4% in the top ten. Sample: peripheral blood, taken on day 0 of AZD1222 vaccination. The receptor source for this set is an adult in good health. CDR3s include the opening cysteine and the closing phenylalanine or tryptophan. Each record gives: V gene, J gene, D gene, clone size, CDR3 DNA, CDR3 protein. A D gene is named only where the DNA matches it firmly. Only some rows state a clone size, as once, few, many or a class for expanded clones.

TRBV23-1	TRBJ2-5	.	.	TGCGCCAGCAGTCCGTGCAAGCGAAGCCAAGAGACCCAGTACTTC	CASSPCKRSQETQYF
TRBV18	TRBJ1-5	TRBD1	.	TGTGCCAGCTCACCACCGGGACAGACCTCCCAGCCCCAGCATTTT	CASSPPGQTSQPQHF
TRBV5-1	TRBJ2-2	.	.	TGCGCCAGCAGGTATAAAGGGTCCGGGGAGCTGTTTTTT	CASRYKGSGELFF
TRBV5-1	TRBJ1-3	.	.	TGCGCCAGCAGCTTGGCCGACAGTCGATATTCTGGAAACACCATATATTTT	CASSLADSRYSGNTIYF
TRBV27	TRBJ1-1	.	.	TGTGCCAGCAGTTTAAGGGGTACTTTAACGGAAGCTTTCTTT	CASSLRGTLTEAFF
TRBV7-9	TRBJ2-5	TRBD2	.	TGTGCCAGCAGCTTAAGAGCACGAGTGGGGGGGATGGAGACCCAGTACTTC	CASSLRARVGGMETQYF
TRBV6-5	TRBJ1-1	.	.	TGTGCCAGCAGCCGGACCCTTTCGAACACTGAAGCTTTCTTT	CASSRTLSNTEAFF
TRBV27	TRBJ2-1	TRBD1	.	TGTGCCAGCAGTCTCAACCGGGACAGGGGGCTCGGGGTTGGGTTTAATGAGCAGTTCTTC	CASSLNRDRGLGVGFNEQFF
TRBV15	TRBJ2-7	.	.	TGTGCCACCAGCAGACGCGAGACTTCCTACGAGCAGTACTTC	CATSRRETSYEQYF
TRBV7-2	TRBJ1-3	.	once	TGTGCCAGCAGCTTCGAGGGCTTCTCTGGAAACACCATATATTTT	CASSFEGFSGNTIYF
TRBV30	TRBJ1-5	.	.	TGTGCCTGGAGTAGGCAGGCTCGCAATCAGCCCCAGCATTTT	CAWSRQARNQPQHF
TRBV5-6	TRBJ1-3	.	once	TGTGCCAGCAGCTTGGCCAACACCATATATTTT	CASSLANTIYF
TRBV19	TRBJ1-1	.	once	TGTGCCAGTAGTATCACAGTCTCGGCCACTGAAGCTTTCTTT	CASSITVSATEAFF
TRBV7-9	TRBJ1-1	.	.	TGTGCCAGCACCGGCGGGGGAGAAACTGAAGCTTTCTTT	CASTGGGETEAFF
TRBV30	TRBJ1-1	.	once	TGTGCCTGGAGAGAAGACGGAGACACTGAAGCTTTCTTT	CAWREDGDTEAFF
TRBV30	TRBJ1-1	.	.	TGTGCCTGGTCGAACATCAAAGGCACTGAAGCTTTCTTT	CAWSNIKGTEAFF
TRBV10-2	TRBJ1-1	TRBD1	.	TGCGCCAGCAGTGAGCATGGCGGGACAGATGAAGCTTTCTTT	CASSEHGGTDEAFF
TRBV6-5	TRBJ2-3	.	.	TGTGCCAGCGGACACCTCGAAGCCACAGATACGCAGTATTTT	CASGHLEATDTQYF
TRBV6-1	TRBJ2-1	.	few	TGTGCCAGCAGTGAATTTAGTCGGGGCTCCTCGTACAATGAGCAGTTCTTC	CASSEFSRGSSYNEQFF
TRBV2	TRBJ1-2	.	.	TGTGCCAGCAGTGAAGCGTCGAAAGGCACCCTCTCTGGCTACACCTTC	CASSEASKGTLSGYTF
TRBV28	TRBJ1-5	.	.	TGTGCCAGCACCCTCGTGAGGGCACAGCCCCAGCATTTT	CASTLVRAQPQHF
TRBV6-6	TRBJ2-7	.	once	TGTGCCAGCAGTTACAGGCAGGGCAACTACGAGCAGTACTTC	CASSYRQGNYEQYF
TRBV5-5	TRBJ1-1	.	.	TGTGCCAGCAGTTATATGCCAGGGAACACTGAAGCTTTCTTT	CASSYMPGNTEAFF
TRBV6-5	TRBJ2-3	.	.	TGTGCCAGCAGTCTCGAGATGACGGACCCAGATACGCAGTATTTT	CASSLEMTDPDTQYF
TRBV27	TRBJ2-2	.	.	TGTGCCAGCAGCTTAATAAATACAGGATCCGGGGAGCTGTTTTTT	CASSLINTGSGELFF
TRBV24-1	TRBJ2-7	.	.	TGTGCCACCAGCGGGGCAGGGACGTACGAGCAGTACTTC	CATSGAGTYEQYF
TRBV19	TRBJ2-1	.	.	TGTGCCAGTAGTATGTCCCTGAGACAGACTATGAATGAGCAGTTCTTC	CASSMSLRQTMNEQFF
TRBV7-8	TRBJ1-2	.	.	TGTGCCAGCAGCTCCTTTTCCGGGGGTTCTAACTATGGCTACACCTTC	CASSSFSGGSNYGYTF
TRBV6-5	TRBJ1-2	.	.	TGTGCCAGCAGTTACATACCCCGGACGGGGGGCTACACCTTC	CASSYIPRTGGYTF
TRBV19	TRBJ1-2	.	.	TGTGCCAGTAGTGAACAACCGGGCCCCTATGGCTACACCTTC	CASSEQPGPYGYTF
TRBV18	TRBJ1-6	TRBD1	.	TGTGCCAGCTCATCGCTACAGGGGAGCGATTCACCCCTCCACTTT	CASSSLQGSDSPLHF
TRBV6-6	TRBJ1-2	TRBD1	.	TGTGCCAGCAGTCGCGCACCAGCAACAGGGGATAAAGATGGCTACACCTTC	CASSRAPATGDKDGYTF
TRBV30	TRBJ1-1	.	.	TGTGCCTGGAGTGTTTGGGGGGCGGACACTGAAGCTTTCTTT	CAWSVWGADTEAFF
TRBV24-1	TRBJ2-3	TRBD2	.	TGTGCCACCTCCTCCAGCGGGAAAGGGAATACGCAGTATTTT	CATSSSGKGNTQYF
TRBV3-1/TRBV3-2	TRBJ2-3	.	.	TGTGCCAGCAGCCCAGACCTTTACACAGATACGCAGTATTTT	CASSPDLYTDTQYF
TRBV27	TRBJ2-7	.	.	TGTGCCAGCAGTTTATATGGTGGCAGCTCCTACGAGCAGTACTTC	CASSLYGGSSYEQYF
TRBV27	TRBJ1-2	.	.	TGTGCCAGCAGTTTATCCTTTGGCAGGGGACTCGTCGACTATGGCTACACCTTC	CASSLSFGRGLVDYGYTF
TRBV6-5	TRBJ1-2	.	.	TGTGCCAGCAGTTACTCCAACTATGGCTACACCTTC	CASSYSNYGYTF